The clone carrying this T cell receptor (beta chain) was seen ten or more times. The antigen remains undetermined. These data are taken from a study of read filtering for tumor transcriptome and immune sequencing. Study information: Patients were some 16 male and 11 to 15 female, mean age 65.9 years, range about 45 to 85. Transcriptome libraries were built from DNase-treated RNA. Overall study findings and caveats: About 80% of IR-seq clonotypes had one read, totaling around 3.3% of reads; RNA-seq: 74.6% and 44.6%.

From roughly 390 ng of RNA, a library with molecular barcoded alpha/delta and beta/gamma adaptors was made. MiXCR was run by TCRdb on the reads, yielding one entry per CDR3 protein. The data hold 94,000 or so distinct CDR3 sequences, with 9% to 15% observed a single time. CDR3 length: 17 amino acids. Germline V gene sequence: CDR1 MGHDK, CDR2 SYGVNS. J was trimmed by 5 bases and V by 5 bases; bases with no gene match: 11. The sequence derives from a donor at least 40 years old with multiple myeloma. The sequencing sample was made of a population of CD138-negative cells sorted from bone marrow. The gene calls are TRBV25-1 and TRBJ2-3, with TRBD2 identical over 12 bases. The CDR3 coding sequence is TGTGCCAGCAGTCTCCAGACTAGCGGGAGTATTTTAGATACGCAGTATTTT. Translated, it gives CASSLQTSGSILDTQYF.